This T cell receptor (beta chain) was sequenced in a study of blood T cells in healthy people across ages. Study-wide results and caveats: Higher diversity and more naive CD4+ cells were features of long-lived donors, compared to aged donors.

For the second PCR, which ran for about 7 to 11 cycles, a sample-barcoded 5' primer and a J-beta primer mix were used. TCRdb independently ran MiXCR on the 5' RACE reads; one entry per CDR3 protein. The table has around 1,000,000 distinct CDR3 sequences, roughly two fifths seen once; the top ten hold about an eighth. The CDR3 covers 16 residues. CDR1 and CDR2 (germline): MNHEY, SMNVEV (reference sequence). The V gene end was trimmed by 5 bases and the J gene end by 5 bases; junction bases not matched to a gene: 11. Of note for this clonotype: What it recognizes is unknown.

The chain uses TRBV27 and TRBJ2-1; 8 bases are shared with TRBD1. Specimen: blood. The sequence came from a man younger than 35 in good health. The CDR3 sequence: CASSKTTGVGDNEQFF. CDR3 in DNA: TGTGCCAGCAGTAAAACGACAGGGGTTGGGGACAATGAGCAGTTCTTC.